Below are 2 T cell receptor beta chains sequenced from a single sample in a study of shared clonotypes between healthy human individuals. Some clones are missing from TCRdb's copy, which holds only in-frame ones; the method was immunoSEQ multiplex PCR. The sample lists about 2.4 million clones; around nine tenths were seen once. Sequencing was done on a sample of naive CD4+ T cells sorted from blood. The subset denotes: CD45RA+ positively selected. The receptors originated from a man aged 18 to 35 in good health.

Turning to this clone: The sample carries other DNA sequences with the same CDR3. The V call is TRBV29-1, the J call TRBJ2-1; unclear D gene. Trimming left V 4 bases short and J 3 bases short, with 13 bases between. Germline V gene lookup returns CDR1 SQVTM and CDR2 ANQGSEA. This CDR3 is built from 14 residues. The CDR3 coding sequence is TGCAGCGTTGGCCCCTCCTCTAGCTACAATGAGCAGTTCTTC. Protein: CSVGPSSSYNEQFF.

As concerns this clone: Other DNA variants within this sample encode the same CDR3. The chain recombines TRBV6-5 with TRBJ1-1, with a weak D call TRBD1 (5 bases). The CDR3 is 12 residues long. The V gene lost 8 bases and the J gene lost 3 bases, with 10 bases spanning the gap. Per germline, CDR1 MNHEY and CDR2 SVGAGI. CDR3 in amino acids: CASRRGDTEAFF. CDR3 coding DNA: TGTGCCAGCCGCCGGGGGGACACTGAAGCTTTCTTT.